This TCR beta chain was observed in a study of cytomegalovirus exposure and HLA in healthy donors. Overall study findings and caveats: Later analysis suggested most CMV-associated TCR beta chains were HLA-restricted.

13 Jbeta primers and 60 Vbeta primers were used for the PCR. Only in-frame clones appear in the TCRdb table, and some are missing; sequencing was by immunoSEQ multiplex PCR. The sample holds roughly 130,000 clones, 80% seen once. This clone was seen a handful of times. The antigen remains unidentified. The TCR comes from a woman in her 40s in good health and CMV-seronegative. Sequencing was done on a sample of PBMCs.

The CDR3: CASSFSADTEAFF. Here the CDR3 DNA reads TGTGCCAGCAGTTTCTCGGCGGACACTGAAGCTTTCTTT. The chain links TRBV14 to TRBJ1-1; no clear D. This CDR3 has 13 amino acids. Trimming pared 6 bases from V and 3 bases from J, leaving 11 bases between. Germline V gene sequence: CDR1 SGHDN, CDR2 FVKESK. Looking up the rest from reference TRBV14 and TRBJ1-1 gives the full variable domain: EAGVTQFPSHSVIEKGQTVTLRCDPISGHDNLYWYRRVMGKEIKFLLHFVKESKQDESGMPNNRFLAERTGGTYSTLKVQPAELEDSGVYFCASSFSADTEAFFGQGTRLTVV.